This paragraph covers one T cell receptor (beta chain) sequence. Its antigen is not yet known. There are no base qualities to consult, and no much larger clone falls within one base. TCRbeta CDR3 regions were amplified from genomic DNA using the immunoSEQ Assay, a bias-controlled multiplex PCR. The paper's processing steps were these. The number of nucleated cells in each sample was estimated by amplification of reference gene primers within the assay. To quantify the absolute abundance of each unique TCRbeta CDR3 rearrangement, sequence reads were collapsed and filtered. Productive Simpson clonality was computed per sample as the square root of Simpson's diversity index over productive rearrangements. TCRdb took over this immuneACCESS table, retaining in-frame rearrangements with V and J assigned. Such tables are incomplete; in checked studies, under half of the missing clones stem from an unresolved V gene, and the remainder is unexplained. The V and J calls and the clone size are those of that table, but D and trimming were determined from the DNA. The sample has almost 250,000 clones on record, around 86% of them singletons. Of the sample, 5% to 7% is held by the ten largest clones.

Reading from cysteine to phenylalanine, the CDR3 counts 13 amino acids. This entry keeps only the CDR3 DNA: 39 bases, framed from base 1. Looking up the germline V gene yields CDR1 SGHRS and CDR2 YFSETQ. V was cut back by 5 bases and J by 3 bases, leaving a gap of 11 bases between them. This specimen belongs to a study of blood T cell repertoires in COVID-19 (dated by TCRdb to 2019 to 2021). A note on the overall study: Samples covering the acute and convalescent phases of COVID-19 were provided by collaborators in the United States, Italy and Spain. The material from the prospective study consisted of cDNA or gDNA derived from T cells, B-cell-depleted T cells, or PBMCs. Deeply sampled blood TCRbeta repertoires from subjects exposed to, actively infected with, or recovered from COVID-19 were included in the dataset. The repertoires were released in a freely available public database meant as a resource for research on the immune response to SARS-CoV-2. The samples were drawn from the first 160 participants of the ongoing ImmuneRACE study and from 950 to 1,500 subjects provided by 6 global collaborators. Sample metadata almost always included a de-identified subject ID, COVID-19 status, age in years and sex. Where HLA class I and class II types were available, the types were taken from metadata supplied by the sample provider, not from assay-based typing. Points the paper makes about the study in general: The amount of clinical and demographic metadata varied by source and participant and was provided uncurated.

In Seattle, one collaborating source enrolled patients while the infection was active and tracked those patients longitudinally over the course of disease. The collaborating institutions used their own protocols to collect whole blood in K2EDTA tubes. Collaborator samples were shipped for TCRbeta analysis as frozen whole blood, isolated PBMCs, or DNA extracted from either sample type. The sequence was obtained from a woman older than 75 with COVID-19, enrolled during active disease. The specimen sequenced was peripheral blood. The V and J segments used are TRBV5-1 and TRBJ1-1; TRBD1 could be the D gene, as 6 bases match. The CDR3 reads as follows: CASSSQGHTEAFF. The sequenced DNA: TGCGCCAGCAGTTCACAGGGTCACACTGAAGCTTTCTTT.